This T cell receptor beta chain was recovered during a study of shared clonotypes between healthy human individuals. CDR3 length: 13 amino acids. Germline CDR1 reads KGHSH; CDR2 reads LQKENI. Losses at the gene ends were 3 bases for V and 9 bases for J; bases not matched to a gene: 4. CD8 cells regarded as naive lacked CD45RO, were positively chosen for CCR7, and omitted terminally differentiated effector memory CD45RA+ cells. Here immunoSEQ multiplex PCR was the method, and the copy in TCRdb shows in-frame clones only, minus some. The sample yields about 2.2 million clones, 93% seen once. This rearrangement joins TRBV18 to TRBJ2-1; the match to TRBD2 covers 8 bases. Sequencing was carried out using naive CD8+ T cells from PBMCs. The TCR originated in a man younger than 35 in good health. Some clones in this sample may be carry-over from other donors' samples. This chain's CDR3 is CASSPGREAEQFF. CDR3 in DNA: TGTGCCAGCTCACCCGGGAGGGAGGCTGAGCAGTTCTTC.